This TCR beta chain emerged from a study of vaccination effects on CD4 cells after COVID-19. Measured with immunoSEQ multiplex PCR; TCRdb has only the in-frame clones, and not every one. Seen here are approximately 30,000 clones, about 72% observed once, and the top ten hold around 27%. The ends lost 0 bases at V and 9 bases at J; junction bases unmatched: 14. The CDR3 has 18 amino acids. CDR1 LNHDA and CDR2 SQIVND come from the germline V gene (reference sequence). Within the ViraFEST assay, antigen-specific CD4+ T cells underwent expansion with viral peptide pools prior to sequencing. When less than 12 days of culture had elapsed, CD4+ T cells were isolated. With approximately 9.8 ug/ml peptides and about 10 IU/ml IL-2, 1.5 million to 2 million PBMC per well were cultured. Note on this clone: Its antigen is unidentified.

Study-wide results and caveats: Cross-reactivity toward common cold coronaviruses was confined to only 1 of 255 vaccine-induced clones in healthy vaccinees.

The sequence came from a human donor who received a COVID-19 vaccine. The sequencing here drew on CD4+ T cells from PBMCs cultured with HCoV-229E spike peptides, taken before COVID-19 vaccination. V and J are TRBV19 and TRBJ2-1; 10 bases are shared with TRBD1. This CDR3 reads CASSIEPRSGTGAGEQFF. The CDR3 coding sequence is TGTGCCAGTAGTATAGAGCCGAGGAGTGGGACAGGGGCCGGTGAGCAGTTCTTC.